These 19 T cell receptor beta chains originate from one sample sequenced in a study of low-dose radiotherapy and immunotherapy resistance in tumors. Primers used for first-strand cDNA, a TRAV- and TRBV-specific set, covered both alpha and beta chains. PCR amplification of the TCRs was performed with Phusion for 20 to 25 PCR cycles, and it relied on a constant-region primer together with a V-primer adapter. TCRdb independently ran MiXCR on the reads; one entry per CDR3 protein. The table records more than 70,000 distinct CDR3 sequences, less than 25% of them present only once. Documented time point: after trial treatment. The treatment denotes: LDRT plus nivolumab, ipilimumab, low-dose cyclophosphamide and aspirin (RACIN trial). Source: PBMCs, taken after low-dose radiotherapy plus immunotherapy. All receptors come from a female donor with ovarian cancer.

This clonotype was detected many times. This chain connects TRBV19 to TRBJ1-4, with 8 positions matching TRBD1. The CDR3 is 14 amino acids. Germline V gene sequence: CDR1 LNHDA, CDR2 SQIVND (reference sequence). The V gene end was trimmed by 6 bases and the J gene end by 3 bases; junction bases not matched to a gene: 3. The CDR3 loop reads CASSLGQANEKLFF. CDR3 coding DNA: TGTGCCAGTAGCCTGGGACAGGCTAATGAAAAACTGTTTTTT.

In its sample, this clonotype was seen many times. V is TRBV20-1 and J is TRBJ1-4, with D perhaps TRBD1 (5 bases). This CDR3 has 13 amino acids. The germline V gene encodes CDR1 DFQATT and CDR2 SNEGSKA (reference sequence). V was trimmed by 5 bases and J by 3 bases, leaving 10 bases between them. The CDR3 reads CSALQASNEKLFF. CDR3 bases: TGCAGTGCTCTACAGGCGTCTAATGAAAAACTGTTTTTT.

This clonotype was detected many times. The V call is TRBV5-4, the J call TRBJ2-1; TRBD2 matches 11 bases. The CDR3 runs 15 residues. J lost 9 bases, V lost 4 bases, and 9 bases had no gene match. Germline CDR1 is SGHNT and CDR2 is YYREEE (reference sequence). CDR3 in amino acids: CASSDSGGARVEQFF. The CDR3 DNA reads as TGTGCCAGCAGCGATAGCGGGGGGGCCCGAGTTGAGCAGTTCTTC. Based on the CDR3 plus reference TRBV5-4 and TRBJ2-1, the full variable domain is ETGVTQSPTHLIKTRGQQVTLRCSSQSGHNTVSWYQQALGQGPQFIFQYYREEENGRGNFPPRFSGLQFPNYSSELNVNALELDDSALYLCASSDSGGARVEQFFGPGTRLTVL.

This clonotype has ten or more counts. The rearrangement links TRBV28 to TRBJ2-7; TRBD1 matches at 7 bases. Trimming at V came to 11 bases and at J to 2 bases, leaving 6 bases not matched to a gene. Germline V gene data show CDR1 as MDHEN and CDR2 as SYDVKM. This CDR3 contains 12 residues. DNA for the CDR3: TGTGCCGCGAAGGGGGCGACCTACGAGCAGTACTTC. This translates into CAAKGATYEQYF.

The table lists this clonotype with many counts. This sequence joins TRBV11-2 and TRBJ2-5; 8 bases are a match to TRBD2. V lost 3 bases, J lost 1 base, and 4 bases stayed unmatched. Germline CDR1 reads SGHAT; CDR2 reads FQNNGV. This CDR3 is built from 15 residues. The CDR3 sequence is CASSFSGIFQETQYF. In DNA, the CDR3 is TGTGCCAGCAGCTTTAGCGGGATATTCCAAGAGACCCAGTACTTC.

This clonotype was detected many times. The CDR3 region has the DNA TGCAGCGCCGTCTGGGGAGTAGACACTGAAGCTTTCTTT. Translation: CSAVWGVDTEAFF. This chain connects TRBV29-1 to TRBJ1-1; D not certain. CDR1 and CDR2 from the germline V gene are SQVTM and ANQGSEA. CDR3 size: 13 residues. The V and J ends lost 7 bases and 3 bases respectively, with 15 bases between them.

This clonotype was seen repeatedly, ten times or more. The V gene is TRBV5-1, the J gene TRBJ2-2, with 10 nucleotides matching TRBD1. This CDR3 contains 16 residues. Germline V gene lookup returns CDR1 SGHRS and CDR2 YFSETQ. V was clipped by 4 bases and J by 3 bases; unmatched bases: 6. CDR3 in amino acids: CASSQQGQGYTGELFF. The CDR3 DNA reads as TGCGCCAGCAGCCAACAGGGACAGGGGTACACCGGGGAGCTGTTTTTT.

This clonotype appeared many times. The rearrangement joins TRBV19 to TRBJ2-2, with 10 bases aligning to TRBD2. Losses at the gene ends were 4 bases for V and 2 bases for J; bases not matched to a gene: 7. The CDR3 has 17 amino acids. Germline loops: CDR1 LNHDA, CDR2 SQIVND (reference sequence). The CDR3 coding sequence is TGTGCCAGTAGTACTCGAATAGCGGGGGGTAACACCGGGGAGCTGTTTTTT. The encoded protein is CASSTRIAGGNTGELFF.

This clonotype was recorded once. A far larger clone is one nucleotide away, so this likely arose from a read error. The chain employs TRBV27 and TRBJ2-5; D ambiguous. This CDR3 has 13 residues. Germline V gives CDR1 MNHEY, CDR2 SMNVEV (reference sequence). V lost 10 bases and J 3 bases, leaving 15 bases between the germline ends. The CDR3 bases are TGTGCCAACAGCCCCTCAGTTAAAGAGACCCAGTACTTC. Residues: CANSPSVKETQYF.

This clonotype came up many times. The chain combines TRBV6-6 with TRBJ2-3; D not resolved. V shed 6 bases and J shed 0 bases, with 13 bases lying between them. CDR1 is MNHNY, CDR2 SVGAGI, per germline (reference sequence). The CDR3 contains 15 residues. In DNA, the CDR3 is TGTGCCAGCAGCCCCAGACAAACTAGCACAGATACGCAGTATTTT. Translation gives CASSPRQTSTDTQYF.

Many counts were recorded for this clonotype. The rearrangement links TRBV5-6 to TRBJ2-7; 8 nucleotides match TRBD2. CDR3 length: 15 residues. With 4 bases clipped from V and 8 bases from J, the junction kept 14 bases outside the gene matches. Germline assignment: CDR1 SGHDT and CDR2 YYEEEE. CDR3 loop: CASSDGLADYAQQYF. CDR3 in DNA: TGTGCCAGCAGCGACGGACTAGCTGACTACGCCCAGCAGTACTTC.

This clonotype has a count of ten or more. The chain uses TRBV7-2 and TRBJ2-7; D uncertain. The V gene lost 5 bases and the J gene lost 0 bases, with 8 bases spanning the gap. This CDR3 is built from 13 residues. Germline V gene sequence: CDR1 SGHTA, CDR2 FQGNSA. The CDR3 loop is CASSRDPSYEQYF. The CDR3 bases are TGTGCCAGCAGCCGCGACCCCTCCTACGAGCAGTACTTC.

Comments on this clonotype: Just one base apart from a much larger clone, this may be a read error. The chain employs TRBV7-2 and TRBJ2-5, with 10 bases fitting TRBD1. This CDR3 has 17 amino acids. Germline assignment: CDR1 SGHTA and CDR2 FQGNSA. The CDR3 region is CPSIQERRQGAGETQYF. CDR3 bases: TGTCCCAGCATCCAAGAGAGGAGACAGGGGGCGGGTGAGACCCAGTACTTC.

Remarks on this clonotype: A far larger clone is one nucleotide away, so this likely arose from a read error. This chain uses TRBV6-5 with TRBJ2-5; 10 nucleotides align to TRBD2. V dropped 5 bases and J dropped 11; count of bases not matched to a gene: 8. CDR1 is MNHEY, CDR2 SVGAGI, per germline. This CDR3 is 13 amino acids long. CDR3 sequence: CASSLGLAKEQYF. CDR3 bases: TGTGCCAGCAGTCTGGGACTAGCGAAAGAGCAGTACTTC.

In this sample, this clonotype turned up many times. The chain couples TRBV27 to TRBJ1-4; 7 positions agree with TRBD1. V shed 5 bases, J shed 6 bases, and the junction held 12 bases outside the gene matches. The CDR3 has 16 amino acids. Germline values: CDR1 MNHEY, CDR2 SMNVEV (reference sequence). The CDR3 nucleotides are TGTGCCAGCAGTAGCCGCAGGGGGGGGTTTCATGAAAAACTGTTTTTT. This translates into CASSSRRGGFHEKLFF.

This clonotype has just a few counts. CDR3 nucleotides: TGTGCCAGCAGCACACCTGGGGACAGGGGGACCTCACGGACCCAGTACTTC. Its translation: CASSTPGDRGTSRTQYF. The chain joins TRBV7-2 to TRBJ2-5; 11 bases fit TRBD1. CDR1 and CDR2 (germline): SGHTA, FQGNSA. The length of the CDR3 is 17 residues. Trimming took 5 bases from V and 7 from J; bases not matched to a gene: 15. The full variable domain, in which reference TRBV7-2 and TRBJ2-5 provide the parts outside the CDR3, is GAGVSQSPSNKVTEKGKDVELRCDPISGHTALYWYRQSLGQGLEFLIYFQGNSAPDKSGLPSDRFSAERTGGSVSTLTIQRTQQEDSAVYLCASSTPGDRGTSRTQYFGPGTRLLVL.

Notes on this clonotype: At one end, the junction sequence differs from germline, possibly due to a read error. This chain joins TRBV5-8 and TRBJ1-1; 12 bases are a match to TRBD1. The length of the CDR3 is 16 residues. Germline values: CDR1 SGHTS, CDR2 YDEGEE. The CDR3 reads CVSSLGGQGAGTEAFF. The DNA of the CDR3 is TGTGTCAGCAGCCTGGGGGGACAGGGGGCCGGGACTGAAGCTTTCTTT.

This clonotype has ten or more counts. The V gene is TRBV19, the J gene TRBJ2-5; 7 bases align to TRBD2. Germline loops: CDR1 LNHDA, CDR2 SQIVND (reference sequence). V was pared by 5 bases and J by 5 bases, with 8 bases of the junction left unmatched. This CDR3 has 14 residues. CDR3 coding DNA: TGTGCCAGTAGTTCAAGCGGGACTCCGGAGACCCAGTACTTC. It encodes CASSSSGTPETQYF. The whole variable domain, filled in from reference TRBV19 and TRBJ2-5, reads DGGITQSPKYLFRKEGQNVTLSCEQNLNHDAMYWYRQDPGQGLRLIYYSQIVNDFQKGDIAEGYSVSREKKESFPLTVTSAQKNPTAFYLCASSSSGTPETQYFGPGTRLLVL.

The chain uses TRBV30 and TRBJ1-5, with D maybe TRBD1 (5 bases). The CDR3 spans 14 residues. Per the germline V gene, CDR1 is GTSNPN and CDR2 is SVGIG (reference sequence). The ends were cut back, 1 base at V and 6 bases at J, with 13 bases in the middle. CDR3: CAWSGGGVGQPQHF. CDR3 in DNA: TGTGCCTGGAGTGGGGGAGGGGTTGGTCAGCCCCAGCATTTT. Complete variable domain (other parts from reference TRBV30 and TRBJ1-5): SQTIHQWPATLVQPVGSPLSLECTVEGTSNPNLYWYRQAAGRGLQLLFYSVGIGQISSEVPQNLSASRPQDRQFILSSKKLLLSDSGFYLCAWSGGGVGQPQHFGDGTRLSIL.